Reported below is one T cell receptor (beta chain). Antigen unknown. Relative to the germline gene, one junction end is altered; a read error may explain this. The CDR3 runs to 14 residues. Germline assignment: CDR1 SGHAT and CDR2 FQNNGV. This entry belongs to a study of tumor and adjacent non-tumor tissue in lung cancer. For the study at large: Histology: 12 adenocarcinoma, a couple of squamous cell carcinoma, 1 small cell lung cancer. Aged roughly 30 to 76 years, patients included approximately 11 men and about 5 women with stage I to III disease. The study, taken as a whole, reports: Tumor TCR diversity, when higher, was linked to shorter survival.

TCRbeta libraries were built with three rounds of nested PCR, modified from ARM-PCR. TCRdb processed the multiplex PCR reads anew with MiXCR; each CDR3 protein has one entry. Of fewer than 75,000 distinct CDR3 sequences in the sample, approximately 73% were seen once. RNA was extracted from bulk tissue without any cell sorting. Distant lung tissue was collected more than 3 cm away from the tumor edge. Sequenced material: distant non-tumor lung tissue. The chain links TRBV11-2 to TRBJ1-2, with TRBD1 matching 7 bases. The source of this sequence is a man in his fifties or sixties with non-small cell lung cancer. CDR3 region: CANSPGTANYGYIF. As DNA, the CDR3 is TGTGCCAACAGCCCTGGGACAGCTAACTATGGCTACATCTTC.